Listed here is a single T cell receptor beta chain. In the original processing: Amplifying reference gene primers gave estimates of nucleated cell counts. TCRdb keeps only in-frame clones here, not all; method: immunoSEQ multiplex PCR. D and trimming come from the DNA, and the V and J calls and clone size come from that table. This sample has roughly 250,000 clones, with around 88% found just once. This record comes from a study of blood T cell repertoires in COVID-19. Study background: PBMCs, B-cell-depleted T cells, or T cells were the source of the cDNA or gDNA that made up the material.

Cohort assignment relied on participant-reported clinical history. Trimming removed 7 bases from V and 1 base from J; junction bases left unmatched: 9. The germline gives CDR1 LNHDA, CDR2 SQIVND (reference sequence). The CDR3 has 16 residues. The sequence was collected from a woman aged 40-49 years with acute COVID-19. This chain links TRBV19 with TRBJ2-1; 8 bases fit TRBD1. What was sequenced was PBMCs or T cells enriched from blood (not recorded which). The CDR3 is CASMEQGARSYNEQFF. CDR3 nucleotide sequence: TGTGCCAGTATGGAGCAGGGGGCAAGGTCCTACAATGAGCAGTTCTTC.